This TCR beta chain was sequenced for a study of cytomegalovirus exposure and HLA in healthy donors. Amplification used 60 Vbeta primers and 13 Jbeta primers. Assay used: immunoSEQ multiplex PCR; TCRdb lists only in-frame clones, some missing. The sample contains about 96,000 clones, approximately 80% of which appear only once. Study-wide results and caveats: In a later analysis, V- and J-gene trimming of beta chains associated with a DCLRE1C missense variant, replicated independently. A previous analysis found most TCR beta V segments productive roughly 87% or roughly 30% of the time.

Details on this clone: The antigen remains undetermined.

The V gene's germline CDR1 is SEHNR and CDR2 FQNEAQ (reference sequence). CDR3 length: 12 amino acids. Trimming removed 4 bases at V and 1 base at J, with 4 bases between. The receptor comes from a man younger than 45 in good health and CMV-seronegative. V is TRBV7-9 and J is TRBJ1-1; D is unclear. The specimen sequenced was PBMCs. The CDR3 bases are TGTGCCAGCAGCTACAAGAACACTGAAGCTTTCTTT. This translates into CASSYKNTEAFF.